What follows describes a single T cell receptor beta chain. The antigen remains unidentified. This specimen comes from a study of shared clonotypes between healthy human individuals. Study results and caveats: A generally larger estimated richness was seen in naive subsets than in memory subsets. Tissues were not sampled, only blood, and their repertoires likely differ. Clonotype sharing levels among donors were expected to vary with sequencing depth.

It was at deep level that the assay was run. Sequencing used immunoSEQ multiplex PCR; TCRdb keeps in-frame clones, though not all of them. The table records approximately 810,000 clones, nearly 95% of them present only once. Naive CD8 cells comprised CD45RO-negative, CCR7-positively selected cells, excluding terminally differentiated effector memory CD45RA+ cells. CDR3 length: 15 residues. Germline CDR1 and CDR2: MNHEY and SVGAGI. With 4 bases removed from V and 5 bases from J, the gap between germline ends came to 17 bases. The gene calls are TRBV6-5 and TRBJ1-1; D unresolved. The TCR was taken from a man aged 25 to 40 in good health. Sequences were obtained from naive CD8+ T cells sorted from blood. CDR3 residues: CASSFKVGGWTEAFF. The DNA for the CDR3 is TGTGCCAGCAGTTTTAAAGTTGGAGGTTGGACTGAAGCTTTCTTT.